The rows below give T cell receptor beta chains drawn from one sample of a study of blood T cell repertoires in COVID-19. Produced via immunoSEQ multiplex PCR; TCRdb's table is partial and in-frame only. The sample records 140,000 to 150,000 clones, 75% to 85% being singletons. The sample comprised peripheral blood. Source of these receptors: a human donor with acute or convalescent COVID-19. The donor label of this sample is uncertain. The CDR3 runs from the conserved cysteine through the conserved F or W. D genes are given only for firm matches. Clone size appears in some rows only: once, few, many, or a class for an expanded clone.

V gene	J gene	clone size	D gene	CDR3 protein	CDR3 DNA
TRBV5-1	TRBJ2-2	NA	TRBD1	CASSFLPPGGNTGELFF	TGCGCCAGCAGCTTTCTCCCTCCAGGGGGGAACACCGGGGAGCTGTTTTTT
TRBV6-1	TRBJ1-2	NA	NA	CASSEGTRNYGYTF	TGTGCCAGCAGTGAAGGTACCCGGAACTATGGCTACACCTTC
TRBV10-1	TRBJ2-2	NA	NA	CASSRSLNTGELFF	TGCGCCAGCAGTCGGAGTTTGAACACCGGGGAGCTGTTTTTT
TRBV7-2	TRBJ2-7	NA	TRBD2	CASSRASGGTYEQYF	TGTGCCAGCAGCCGGGCTAGCGGGGGGACCTACGAGCAGTACTTC
TRBV7-9	TRBJ1-2	NA	NA	CASSLALEHRHGYTF	TGTGCCAGCAGCTTAGCATTGGAACACAGACATGGCTACACCTTC
TRBV5-1	TRBJ1-1	NA	TRBD1	CASTSRQGALTEAFF	TGCGCCAGCACCAGCCGACAGGGGGCGCTCACTGAAGCTTTCTTT
TRBV3-1/TRBV3-2	TRBJ2-3	once	TRBD2	CASSLYTSGGAVDTQYF	TGTGCCAGCAGCCTTTACACTAGCGGGGGGGCGGTAGATACGCAGTATTTT
TRBV7-6	TRBJ1-1	NA	TRBD1	CASSPRQGQGAEAFF	TGTGCCAGCAGCCCTAGACAGGGCCAAGGAGCTGAAGCTTTCTTT
TRBV10-2	TRBJ2-2	NA	TRBD1	CASRGTGAGTGELFF	TGCGCCAGCAGGGGGACAGGGGCGGGGACCGGGGAGCTGTTTTTT
TRBV2	TRBJ2-1	few	TRBD1	CASSEGTGFDEQFF	TGTGCCAGCAGTGAAGGGACAGGGTTCGATGAGCAGTTCTTC
TRBV4-1	TRBJ1-6	NA	NA	CASSQGQGLNSPLHF	TGCGCCAGCAGCCAGGGCCAGGGGCTGAATTCACCCCTCCACTTT
TRBV6-1	TRBJ1-3	NA	TRBD1	CASSVPGQISGNTIYF	TGTGCCAGCAGTGTTCCGGGACAGATATCTGGAAACACCATATATTTT
TRBV9	TRBJ2-5	few	TRBD2	CASSVLGGDGETQYF	TGTGCCAGCAGCGTCCTCGGGGGGGACGGAGAGACCCAGTACTTC
TRBV3-1/TRBV3-2	TRBJ1-6	once	NA	CASSQEGDRDNSPLHF	TGTGCCAGCAGCCAAGAAGGAGACCGGGATAATTCACCCCTCCACTTT
TRBV5-1	TRBJ2-3	NA	TRBD1	CASSSGQGRRDTQYF	TGCGCCAGCAGCTCGGGACAGGGAAGACGGGATACGCAGTATTTT
TRBV6-1	TRBJ1-2	NA	NA	CASSEARRREGSYGYTF	TGTGCCAGCAGTGAAGCGAGGCGCAGGGAGGGAAGCTATGGCTACACCTTC
TRBV19	TRBJ2-7	NA	TRBD1	CASSALDRGYEQYF	TGTGCCAGTAGTGCCCTGGACAGGGGTTACGAGCAGTACTTC
TRBV6-4	TRBJ1-1	NA	NA	CASSVRPDTEAFF	TGTGCCAGCAGTGTGCGCCCGGACACTGAAGCTTTCTTT
TRBV2	TRBJ1-1	NA	TRBD1	CASINRGGTEAFF	TGTGCCAGCATTAACAGGGGTGGGACTGAAGCTTTCTTT
TRBV6-5	TRBJ1-2	NA	NA	CASKGQGGRGYTF	TGTGCCAGCAAGGGGCAGGGAGGTCGTGGCTACACCTTC
TRBV9	TRBJ1-2	few	NA	CASSVNYYGYTF	TGTGCCAGCAGCGTTAATTACTATGGCTACACCTTC
TRBV5-1	TRBJ1-4	NA	NA	CASSLGTLPEKLFF	TGCGCCAGCAGCTTGGGCACACTACCTGAAAAACTGTTTTTT
TRBV3-1/TRBV3-2	TRBJ1-1	NA	NA	CATRSADTEAFF	TGTGCCACCCGATCGGCGGACACTGAAGCTTTCTTT
TRBV4-1	TRBJ1-4	NA	TRBD1	CASSQDLGGGGRTNEKLFF	TGCGCCAGCAGCCAAGATCTAGGAGGGGGCGGAAGGACTAATGAAAAACTGTTTTTT
TRBV10-3	TRBJ1-1	NA	NA	CAISFREDTEAFF	TGTGCCATCAGTTTCAGGGAAGACACTGAAGCTTTCTTT
TRBV5-1	TRBJ2-1	many	TRBD1	CASSPGQGATYNEQFF	TGCGCCAGCAGCCCGGGACAGGGGGCGACCTACAATGAGCAGTTCTTC
TRBV12-3/TRBV12-4	TRBJ1-1	NA	NA	CASSLGGNTEAFF	TGTGCCAGCAGTTTAGGCGGGAACACTGAAGCTTTCTTT
TRBV7-8	TRBJ1-3	NA	TRBD1	CASSPGGTGGAYTIYF	TGTGCCAGCAGCCCAGGGGGGACAGGGGGCGCCTACACCATATATTTT
TRBV3-1/TRBV3-2	TRBJ2-5	NA	NA	CASSQDRGTETQYF	TGTGCCAGCAGCCAAGATAGGGGGACGGAGACCCAGTACTTC
TRBV24-1	TRBJ1-1	once	NA	CATGTSTEAFF	TGTGCCACCGGCACCTCCACTGAAGCTTTCTTT
TRBV10-1	TRBJ2-5	NA	NA	CASSSRVQETQYF	TGCGCCAGCAGCTCCAGGGTCCAAGAGACCCAGTACTTC
TRBV9	TRBJ1-6	few	NA	CASSPEGDGNSPLHF	TGTGCCAGCAGCCCAGAGGGGGACGGCAATTCACCCCTCCACTTT
TRBV6-2/TRBV6-3	TRBJ1-4	NA	NA	CASSYVLVRAATNEKLFF	TGTGCCAGCAGTTATGTTTTGGTGCGGGCAGCAACTAATGAAAAACTGTTTTTT
TRBV27	TRBJ1-2	NA	NA	CASRPGFYTF	TGTGCCAGCAGGCCAGGGTTCTACACCTTC
TRBV10-2	TRBJ1-1	NA	NA	CASSWTTMNTEAFF	TGCGCCAGCAGTTGGACAACCATGAACACTGAAGCTTTCTTT
TRBV4-2	TRBJ2-1	NA	TRBD2	CASSQEGGVEEQFF	TGTGCCAGCAGCCAAGAGGGGGGGGTTGAAGAGCAGTTCTTC
TRBV29-1	TRBJ2-1	NA	NA	CSVEGYYGYNEQFF	TGCAGCGTTGAAGGTTACTACGGGTACAATGAGCAGTTCTTC
TRBV5-1	TRBJ2-2	NA	NA	CASSSQGNSNTGELFF	TGCGCCAGCAGCTCACAGGGTAATTCGAACACCGGGGAGCTGTTTTTT